A selection of T cell receptor beta chains follows, all from one sample in a study of memory CD4+ T cells and cytomegalovirus serostatus. The method was immunoSEQ multiplex PCR; TCRdb's version includes in-frame clones alone and lacks a portion of them. This table has 50,000 to 65,000 clones, around four fifths appearing once. Sequenced material: memory CD4+ T cells from blood. The origin of the receptors is an adult in good health and CMV-seropositive. Each CDR3 is given without its conserved first and last residue. Fields, in order: V gene, J gene, CDR3 protein.

V gene: TRBV2; J gene: TRBJ1-4; CDR3 protein: ASGQGAMGKLF
V gene: TRBV5-1; J gene: TRBJ1-4; CDR3 protein: ASSPSPPGRGEKLF
V gene: TRBV6-1; J gene: TRBJ1-5; CDR3 protein: ASSPRPSSNQPQH
V gene: TRBV30; J gene: TRBJ1-5; CDR3 protein: AWSGGTGGKSNQPQH
V gene: TRBV7-2; J gene: TRBJ2-1; CDR3 protein: ASSFAGGNNEQF
V gene: TRBV2; J gene: TRBJ2-4; CDR3 protein: ASSPEGGTNIQY
V gene: TRBV28; J gene: TRBJ2-4; CDR3 protein: ASSLGGISSIQY
V gene: TRBV12-5; J gene: TRBJ1-1; CDR3 protein: ASGPAYTEAF
V gene: TRBV4-3; J gene: TRBJ2-7; CDR3 protein: ASSQAAGYEQY
V gene: TRBV28; J gene: TRBJ1-1; CDR3 protein: ASKGGLMNTEAF
V gene: TRBV5-1; J gene: TRBJ2-5; CDR3 protein: ASSLRAGVGETQY
V gene: TRBV7-2; J gene: TRBJ1-5; CDR3 protein: ASSRGGEGRTQH
V gene: TRBV7-9; J gene: TRBJ2-5; CDR3 protein: ASSLGAGLQETQY
V gene: TRBV2; J gene: TRBJ2-7; CDR3 protein: ASTNSWEEQY
V gene: TRBV7-9; J gene: TRBJ1-1; CDR3 protein: ASSPNGYEAF
V gene: TRBV6-1; J gene: TRBJ1-5; CDR3 protein: ASSELGAASNQPQH
V gene: TRBV4-1; J gene: TRBJ2-3; CDR3 protein: ASSQPLTGKANTQY
V gene: TRBV19; J gene: TRBJ1-3; CDR3 protein: ASSPRGILLSGNTIY
V gene: TRBV4-2; J gene: TRBJ2-1; CDR3 protein: ASSQGGARNEQF
V gene: TRBV11-2; J gene: TRBJ2-1; CDR3 protein: ASSPTSGGALWQF
V gene: TRBV6-5; J gene: TRBJ1-2; CDR3 protein: ASSYGAGANYGYT
V gene: TRBV5-1; J gene: TRBJ2-1; CDR3 protein: ASSSDKRSYNEQF
V gene: TRBV15; J gene: TRBJ1-1; CDR3 protein: ATSRETDTEAF
V gene: TRBV19; J gene: TRBJ1-5; CDR3 protein: ASTPIGGYQPQH
V gene: TRBV6-1; J gene: TRBJ1-2; CDR3 protein: ASSSLETGSYGYT
V gene: TRBV19; J gene: TRBJ1-1; CDR3 protein: ASKMVGVNTEAF
V gene: TRBV28; J gene: TRBJ2-7; CDR3 protein: ASSPWDPQGEEQY
V gene: TRBV5-5; J gene: TRBJ2-2; CDR3 protein: ASSLTSLGGPEPGELF
V gene: TRBV25-1; J gene: TRBJ1-3; CDR3 protein: ASSAHAGYTGNTIY
V gene: TRBV14; J gene: TRBJ2-3; CDR3 protein: ASSRLPRLAGSADTQY
V gene: TRBV4-3; J gene: TRBJ2-1; CDR3 protein: ASSQAPAGEIYNEQF
V gene: TRBV5-1; J gene: TRBJ2-1; CDR3 protein: ASSLWESGVGDNEQF
V gene: TRBV15; J gene: TRBJ2-5; CDR3 protein: ATSRRGFQETQY
V gene: TRBV2; J gene: TRBJ1-2; CDR3 protein: ASTDGGNYGYT
V gene: TRBV5-1; J gene: TRBJ1-1; CDR3 protein: ASSRDISITEAF
V gene: TRBV19; J gene: TRBJ2-2; CDR3 protein: ASSTTAATGELF